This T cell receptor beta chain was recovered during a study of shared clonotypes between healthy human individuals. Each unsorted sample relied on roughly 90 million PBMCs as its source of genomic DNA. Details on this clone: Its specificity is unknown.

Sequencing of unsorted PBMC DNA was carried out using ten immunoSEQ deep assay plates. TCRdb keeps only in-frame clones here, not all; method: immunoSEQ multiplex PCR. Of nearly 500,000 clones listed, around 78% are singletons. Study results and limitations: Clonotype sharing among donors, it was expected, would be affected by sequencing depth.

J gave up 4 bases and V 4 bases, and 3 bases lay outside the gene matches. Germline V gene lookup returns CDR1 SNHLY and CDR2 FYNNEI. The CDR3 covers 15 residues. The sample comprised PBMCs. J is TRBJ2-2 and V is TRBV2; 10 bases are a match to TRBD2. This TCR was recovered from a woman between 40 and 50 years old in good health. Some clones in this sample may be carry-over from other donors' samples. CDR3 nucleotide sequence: TGTGCCAGCAGTGGGACTAGCGGATTCACCGGGGAGCTGTTTTTT. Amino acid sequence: CASSGTSGFTGELFF. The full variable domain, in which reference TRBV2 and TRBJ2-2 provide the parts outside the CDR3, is EPEVTQTPSHQVTQMGQEVILRCVPISNHLYFYWYRQILGQKVEFLVSFYNNEISEKSEIFDDQFSVERPDGSNFTLKIRSTKLEDSAMYFCASSGTSGFTGELFFGEGSRLTVL.